Each of the 16 T cell receptor beta chains below was sequenced from the same sample in a study of long-term antiretroviral therapy in people with HIV. Version v3.0 of the immunoSEQ assay was performed at survey level. Measured with immunoSEQ multiplex PCR; TCRdb has only the in-frame clones, and not every one. The sample contains 17,000 or so clones, 85% to 95% of which appear only once. Material: unsorted PBMCs, obtained less than 12 years after starting antiretroviral therapy. The receptors shown here come from a man aged 25-45 years with HIV.

This chain connects TRBV5-1 to TRBJ1-4, with a weak D call TRBD1 (5 bases). V was shortened by 0 bases and J by 8 bases, with 11 bases between the two germline ends. Germline loops: CDR1 SGHRS, CDR2 YFSETQ. The CDR3 consists of 14 residues. The CDR3 coding sequence is TGCGCCAGCAGCTTGGAAGGGGATGGAGAAAAACTGTTTTTT. It is translated as CASSLEGDGEKLFF. The whole variable domain, remainder taken from reference TRBV5-1 and TRBJ1-4, is KAGVTQTPRYLIKTRGQQVTLSCSPISGHRSVSWYQQTPGQGLQFLFEYFSETQRNKGNFPGRFSGRQFSNSRSEMNVSTLELGDSALYLCASSLEGDGEKLFFGSGTQLSVL.

The rearrangement uses TRBV5-4 and TRBJ2-3, with 11 bases identical to TRBD1. Germline V lookup: CDR1 SGHNT, CDR2 YYREEE (reference sequence). V shed 5 bases and J 5 bases; nucleotides not matched to a gene: 10. This CDR3 has 16 residues. DNA of the CDR3: TGTGCCAGCAGTCCTAGGACAGGGGGCGCGGTAGATACGCAGTATTTT. It translates to CASSPRTGGAVDTQYF.

With regard to this clone: A read error may account for a junction end that differs from germline. The CDR3 nucleotides are TGTGCCAGCAGCCAAGACGGGACTAGCGGGGGGAATGAGCAGCTCTTC. It encodes CASSQDGTSGGNEQLF. The V and J genes are TRBV4-2 and TRBJ2-1; 15 bases are a match to TRBD2. The CDR3 loop spans 16 amino acids. The V gene's germline CDR1 is LGHNA and CDR2 YNFKEQ.

The chain recombines TRBV5-6 with TRBJ1-2; maybe TRBD1 (5 bases). This CDR3 is 16 amino acids long. The ends were cut back, 4 bases at V and 4 bases at J, with 20 bases in the middle. The germline CDR1 and CDR2 sequences are SGHDT and YYEEEE. The CDR3 DNA is TGTGCCAGCAGCCTTTTTGGTGAGGGGACGGGCTATGGCTACACCTTC. Amino acid sequence: CASSLFGEGTGYGYTF.

This chain links TRBV10-3 with TRBJ2-1; 11 nucleotides line up with TRBD2. Germline V gives CDR1 ENHRY, CDR2 SYGVKD. The CDR3 has 18 residues. The J segment lost 0 bases and the V segment lost 5 bases, leaving 9 bases of the junction unmatched. The CDR3 DNA follows: TGTGCCATCAGTTTAGCGGGGGGGAGCTTCAGCTCCTACAATGAGCAGTTCTTC. Its translation is CAISLAGGSFSSYNEQFF.

V gene TRBV7-2 combines with J gene TRBJ1-6; 7 nucleotides agree with TRBD1. CDR1 is SGHTA and CDR2 is FQGNSA in the germline V gene. J gave up 8 bases and V 1 base, and 5 bases lay outside the gene matches. CDR3 size: 15 residues. The CDR3 region is CASSLGDSAYSPLHF. The CDR3 DNA sequence: TGTGCCAGCAGCTTAGGGGACAGTGCCTATTCACCCCTCCACTTT. The variable domain in full, with the rest retrieved from reference TRBV7-2 and TRBJ1-6, is GAGVSQSPSNKVTEKGKDVELRCDPISGHTALYWYRQSLGQGLEFLIYFQGNSAPDKSGLPSDRFSAERTGGSVSTLTIQRTQQEDSAVYLCASSLGDSAYSPLHFGNGTRLTVT.

This chain links TRBV5-4 with TRBJ2-7, with 10 bases lining up with TRBD1. CDR1 and CDR2 from the germline V gene are SGHNT and YYREEE (reference sequence). V lost 3 bases, J lost 7 bases, and 16 bases stayed unmatched. The CDR3 runs 17 residues. For the CDR3, the DNA is TGTGCCAGCAGCTCCAAAATGGCCGGGACAGGGGCACGTGAGCAGTACTTC. Protein product: CASSSKMAGTGAREQYF.

The CDR3 region is CASRYGTRRSYNEQFF. The CDR3 DNA sequence: TGTGCCAGCAGATACGGGACTCGGAGGTCCTACAATGAGCAGTTCTTC. J is TRBJ2-1 and V is TRBV28, with D possibly TRBD2 on 6 matching bases. The CDR3 is 16 residues long. Per germline, CDR1 MDHEN and CDR2 SYDVKM. V was cut by 6 bases and J by 1 base, with 16 bases left in between.

A few counts support this clone. This sequence joins TRBV5-1 and TRBJ2-7; the match to TRBD1 covers 8 bases. The length of the CDR3 is 13 residues. CDR1 and CDR2 (germline): SGHRS, YFSETQ. With V trimmed by 0 bases and J by 5 bases, 1 base remained unmatched. CDR3 protein: CASSLETGDEQYF. CDR3 sequence (DNA): TGCGCCAGCAGCTTGGAGACAGGGGACGAGCAGTACTTC.

This clone has more than one count but fewer than ten. V and J are TRBV28 and TRBJ2-2; D remains unclear. CDR1 and CDR2 from the germline V gene are MDHEN and SYDVKM. The germline V and J ends were trimmed by 5 bases and 8 bases, with 24 bases remaining between them. This CDR3 comprises 17 residues. The CDR3 reads CASSHGRELEQRGELFF. CDR3 nucleotide sequence: TGTGCCAGCAGTCACGGACGAGAGTTAGAACAAAGGGGGGAGCTGTTTTTT. Based on the CDR3 plus reference TRBV28 and TRBJ2-2, the full variable domain is DVKVTQSSRYLVKRTGEKVFLECVQDMDHENMFWYRQDPGLGLRLIYFSYDVKMKEKGDIPEGYSVSREKKERFSLILESASTNQTSMYLCASSHGRELEQRGELFFGEGSRLTVL.

This chain links TRBV7-2 with TRBJ1-4; 8 bases match TRBD1. Germline V gene sequence: CDR1 SGHTA, CDR2 FQGNSA. J was trimmed by 4 bases and V by 5 bases; bases with no gene match: 6. CDR3 length: 15 amino acids. The CDR3 region is CASSPGQGRNEKLFF. The CDR3 nucleotides read TGTGCCAGCAGCCCCGGACAGGGTCGTAATGAAAAACTGTTTTTT.

This chain uses TRBV28 with TRBJ2-2; the match to TRBD1 covers 9 bases. CDR1 MDHEN and CDR2 SYDVKM come from the germline V gene. The CDR3 consists of 13 residues. J was trimmed by 6 bases and V by 6 bases; bases with no gene match: 2. CDR3 residues: CASSHRGPGELFF. CDR3 DNA: TGTGCCAGCAGCCACAGGGGGCCCGGGGAGCTGTTTTTT.

This clone was recorded only once. The chain has TRBV19 and TRBJ1-3; D gene ambiguous. Trimming cost V 4 bases and J 7 bases, with 11 bases left between them. The CDR3 totals 13 residues. Germline CDR1 and CDR2: LNHDA and SQIVND (reference sequence). The CDR3: CASSNSGMNTIYF. The DNA of the CDR3 is TGTGCCAGTAGTAACAGCGGAATGAACACCATATATTTT.

V usage is TRBV2 and J usage is TRBJ2-5, with TRBD1 matching 9 bases. V was clipped by 2 bases and J by 5 bases; unmatched bases: 12. Germline-derived CDR1 and CDR2 are SNHLY and FYNNEI. The CDR3 length is 17 residues. CDR3 coding DNA: TGTGCCAGCAGTGAAAACCCCGGGACAGGGATGGTGGAGACCCAGTACTTC. Protein sequence: CASSENPGTGMVETQYF.

The rearrangement uses TRBV6-6 and TRBJ1-4, with D perhaps TRBD1 (6 bases). V dropped 6 bases and J dropped 8 bases, with 19 bases sitting between them. Germline V gives CDR1 MNHNY, CDR2 SVGAGI (reference sequence). The CDR3 has 15 residues. CDR3 bases: TGTGCCAGCAGGCGGAGAAAGGGGGGAAGCGAAAAACTGTTTTTT. This sequence encodes CASRRRKGGSEKLFF.

The J gene is TRBJ1-1, the V gene TRBV2, with unresolved D. Germline V gives CDR1 SNHLY, CDR2 FYNNEI. The ends were cut back, 8 bases at V and 1 base at J, with 5 bases in the middle. The CDR3 spans 11 residues. The DNA of the CDR3 is TGTGCCAGCGTCGGGAACACTGAAGCTTTCTTT. This translates into CASVGNTEAFF.